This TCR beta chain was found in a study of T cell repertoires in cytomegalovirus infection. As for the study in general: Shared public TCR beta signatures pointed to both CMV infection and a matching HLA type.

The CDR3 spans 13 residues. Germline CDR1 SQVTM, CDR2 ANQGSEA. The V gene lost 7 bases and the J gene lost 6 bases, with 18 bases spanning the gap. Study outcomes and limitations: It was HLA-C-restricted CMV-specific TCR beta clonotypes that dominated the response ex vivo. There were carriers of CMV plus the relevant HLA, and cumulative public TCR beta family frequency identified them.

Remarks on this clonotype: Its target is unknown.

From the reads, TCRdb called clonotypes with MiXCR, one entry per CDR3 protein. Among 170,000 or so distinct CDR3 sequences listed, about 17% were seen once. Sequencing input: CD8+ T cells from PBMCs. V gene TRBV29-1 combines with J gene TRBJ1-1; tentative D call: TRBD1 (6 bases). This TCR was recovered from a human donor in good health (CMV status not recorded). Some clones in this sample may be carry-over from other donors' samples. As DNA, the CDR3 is TGCAGCGCTCAGACAGGCCCTCCGCCTGAAGCTTTCTTT. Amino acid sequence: CSAQTGPPPEAFF. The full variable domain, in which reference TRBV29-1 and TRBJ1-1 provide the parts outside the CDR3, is SAVISQKPSRDICQRGTSLTIQCQVDSQVTMMFWYRQQPGQSLTLIATANQGSEATYESGFVIDKFPISRPNLTFSTLTVSNMSPEDSSIYLCSAQTGPPPEAFFGQGTRLTVV.